The 12 T cell receptor beta chains below were found in one sample sequenced in a study of blood T cell repertoires in COVID-19. Libraries were prepared by immunoSEQ multiplex PCR; TCRdb keeps only in-frame clonotypes and omits some of them. Among around 100,000 clones, roughly nine tenths were seen once, and the ten largest hold less than 40%. The sequencing sample was made of peripheral blood. Receptors originate from a woman older than 75 with acute or convalescent COVID-19.

The rearrangement links TRBV5-5 to TRBJ2-1; D unclear. Germline CDR1 reads SGHKS; CDR2 reads YYEKEE (reference sequence). This CDR3 comprises 15 residues. Trimming took 10 bases from V and 0 from J, leaving 17 bases between them. As DNA, the CDR3 is TGTGCCCCCCCCCTTTCGATGAGCTCCTACAATGAGCAGTTCTTC. Translation: CAPPLSMSSYNEQFF.

The V call is TRBV10-3, the J call TRBJ2-2; 7 nucleotides match TRBD1. Looked up from germline, CDR1 is ENHRY and CDR2 is SYGVKD. The CDR3 loop spans 14 amino acids. The junction had 4 bases not matched to a gene; V was cut back by 6 bases and J by 3 bases. DNA for the CDR3: TGTGCCATCAGCCCGGGACAGCACACCGGGGAGCTGTTTTTT. This encodes CAISPGQHTGELFF.

This clone was counted a single time. In DNA, the CDR3 is TGTGCCTGGAGGGGACAGCCACACAAAGGGTACGAGCAGTACTTC. It is translated as CAWRGQPHKGYEQYF. The chain joins TRBV30 to TRBJ2-7; TRBD1 aligns across 7 bases. The CDR3 extends over 15 amino acids. CDR1 and CDR2 (germline): GTSNPN, SVGIG (reference sequence). Trimming removed 3 bases from V and 4 bases from J; junction bases left unmatched: 12.

V and J are TRBV7-9 and TRBJ1-4; D gene unclear. Between the trimmed V and J ends, which lost 8 bases and 4 bases, there was a span of 8 bases. Germline CDR1 is SEHNR and CDR2 is FQNEAQ (reference sequence). The CDR3 is 12 residues long. This CDR3 is CASSGLNEKLFF. The CDR3 DNA is TGTGCCAGCTCCGGACTTAATGAAAAACTGTTTTTT.

The J gene is TRBJ2-1, the V gene TRBV18, with 10 nucleotides matching TRBD1. After removal of 5 bases from V and 12 bases from J, the junction contained 13 bases not matched to a gene. The CDR3 is 15 residues long. From germline, CDR1 is KGHSH and CDR2 LQKENI. The CDR3 reads CASSAGTGAVWVQFF. The CDR3 nucleotides read TGTGCCAGCTCAGCCGGGACAGGGGCGGTATGGGTGCAGTTCTTC.

This chain joins TRBV4-2 and TRBJ2-1, with D uncertain. With 0 bases removed from V and 12 bases from J, the gap between germline ends came to 18 bases. Germline V gene lookup returns CDR1 LGHNA and CDR2 YNFKEQ. The CDR3 runs to 15 residues. In DNA form, the CDR3 reads TGTGCCAGCAGCCAAGATCTCCCAGCAGGCAATCTGCAGTTCTTC. Encoded protein: CASSQDLPAGNLQFF.

The chain employs TRBV10-1 and TRBJ2-3; TRBD2 matches at 9 bases. V lost 7 bases and J lost 2; bases outside the gene matches: 7. The germline V gene encodes CDR1 WNHNN and CDR2 SYGVQD (reference sequence). The CDR3 loop spans 15 amino acids. The CDR3 sequence: CASTRIAGDTDTQYF. Here the CDR3 DNA reads TGCGCCAGCACCCGAATAGCGGGGGACACAGATACGCAGTATTTT.

The rearrangement uses TRBV3-1 (or the pseudogene TRBV3-2) and TRBJ2-2; a weak D match, TRBD2 (6 bases). Germline values: CDR1 LGHDT, CDR2 YNNKEL (reference sequence). The V gene lost 3 bases and the J gene lost 1 base, with 12 bases spanning the gap. The CDR3 consists of 16 residues. For the CDR3, the DNA is TGTGCCAGCAGCCACGTTAGTAGCGGGAACACCGGGGAGCTGTTTTTT. This gives the protein CASSHVSSGNTGELFF.

The chain carries TRBV4-1 and TRBJ2-3; 8 nucleotides line up with TRBD1. This CDR3 region has 16 residues. CDR1 MGHRA and CDR2 YSYEKL come from the germline V gene. With 3 bases clipped from V and 0 bases from J, the junction kept 5 bases outside the gene matches. The CDR3 sequence: CASSQGQATSTDTQYF. The CDR3 bases are TGCGCCAGCAGCCAGGGACAGGCCACTAGCACAGATACGCAGTATTTT.

This clone was picked up a small number of times. The chain joins TRBV6-5 to TRBJ1-1, with TRBD1 identical over 7 bases. J was trimmed by 4 bases and V by 6 bases; bases with no gene match: 5. From germline, CDR1 is MNHEY and CDR2 SVGAGI. This CDR3 contains 13 residues. This chain's CDR3 is CASSAGTATEAFF. The CDR3 DNA follows: TGTGCCAGCAGCGCCGGGACAGCCACTGAAGCTTTCTTT.

This chain connects TRBV6-1 to TRBJ1-3; TRBD1 matches 7 bases. V shed 2 bases, J shed 7 bases, and the junction held 11 bases outside the gene matches. This CDR3 is 16 amino acids long. Germline CDR1 and CDR2: MNHNS and SASEGT. This chain's CDR3 is CASSERTGGIGNTIYF. DNA of the CDR3: TGTGCCAGCAGTGAAAGGACAGGAGGGATTGGGAACACCATATATTTT.

This clone was counted a single time. The gene calls are TRBV7-2 and TRBJ2-1; D possibly corresponds to TRBD1 (5 bases). Germline CDR1 SGHTA, CDR2 FQGNSA. The CDR3 extends over 14 amino acids. V lost 1 base to trimming and J lost 9 bases, with 13 bases between them. CDR3 loop: CASSLGQSVGEQFF. The CDR3 coding sequence is TGTGCCAGCAGCTTAGGACAGTCAGTAGGTGAGCAGTTCTTC.